The 23 T cell receptor beta chains given below trace back to one sample, sequenced in a study of a mutant IDH1 vaccine in newly diagnosed glioma. Time point described: baseline, week 1 (first vaccination visit). Treatment in this sample: pre-vaccination baseline after standard-of-care therapy. Repertoires were generated with immunoSEQ multiplex PCR, while TCRdb's copy carries only in-frame clones and drops some. Of tens of thousands of clones detected, approximately 92% appear once; the ten largest clones hold roughly 2.7%. The sequencing here drew on PBMCs, taken from a glioma patient treated with radiotherapy, temozolomide or both. These TCRs come from a man in his forties or fifties with glioma.

The V and J genes are TRBV5-6 and TRBJ2-2; D not certain. Deletions cut 4 bases from V and 6 bases from J, with 10 bases between. Germline CDR1 is SGHDT and CDR2 is YYEEEE. CDR3 size: 13 residues. CDR3 loop: CASSTVGAGELFF. CDR3 in DNA: TGTGCCAGCAGCACCGTCGGAGCCGGGGAGCTGTTTTTT.

In the case of this clone: Other nucleotide sequences from this sample produce the same CDR3. The chain links TRBV7-2 to TRBJ2-1; TRBD2 agrees at 7 bases. V trimming: 1 base; J trimming: 3 bases; junction bases outside the gene matches: 0. Germline V gives CDR1 SGHTA, CDR2 FQGNSA. The CDR3 has 14 residues. The CDR3 bases are TGTGCCAGCAGCTTAGGGGGGGGCTACAATGAGCAGTTCTTC. Translation gives CASSLGGGYNEQFF. Based on the CDR3 plus reference TRBV7-2 and TRBJ2-1, the full variable domain is GAGVSQSPSNKVTEKGKDVELRCDPISGHTALYWYRQSLGQGLEFLIYFQGNSAPDKSGLPSDRFSAERTGGSVSTLTIQRTQQEDSAVYLCASSLGGGYNEQFFGPGTRLTVL.

The rearrangement links TRBV4-3 to TRBJ1-6; 9 nucleotides match TRBD1. The CDR3 loop spans 19 amino acids. J lost 7 bases, V lost 1 base, and 14 bases had no gene match. The germline V gene has CDR1 LGHNA and CDR2 YSLEER. The CDR3 DNA reads as TGCGCCAGCAGCCAAGTACTGAACCTGGCGGGACAGGGCAATTCACCCCTCCACTTT. The encoded protein is CASSQVLNLAGQGNSPLHF.

J is TRBJ2-3 and V is TRBV5-1; tentatively, D is TRBD2 (5 bases). V dropped 0 bases and J dropped 0 bases, with 17 bases sitting between them. Looked up from germline, CDR1 is SGHRS and CDR2 is YFSETQ. This CDR3 is built from 18 residues. This CDR3 is CASSLAWVGPGSTDTQYF. CDR3 in DNA: TGCGCCAGCAGCTTGGCCTGGGTCGGGCCGGGAAGCACAGATACGCAGTATTTT.

The V call is TRBV9, the J call TRBJ2-5; TRBD2 might be the D (5 bases). The CDR3 sequence is 16 residues long. V was cut by 3 bases and J by 1 base, with 16 bases left in between. Looked up from germline, CDR1 is SGDLS and CDR2 is YYNGEE. As DNA, the CDR3 is TGTGCCAGCAGCGCAGAGGGTGGCTTAGTCCAAGAGACCCAGTACTTC. It codes for CASSAEGGLVQETQYF. Filled out from reference TRBV9 and TRBJ2-5, the complete variable domain reads DSGVTQTPKHLITATGQRVTLRCSPRSGDLSVYWYQQSLDQGLQFLIQYYNGEERAKGNILERFSAQQFPDLHSELNLSSLELGDSALYFCASSAEGGLVQETQYFGPGTRLLVL.

In nucleotides, the CDR3 is TGTGCCAGCACCCGACAGGCAATGAACACTGAAGCTTTCTTT. Protein sequence: CASTRQAMNTEAFF. The gene calls are TRBV6-1 and TRBJ1-1; TRBD1 is a possible D gene (6 bases). Trimming stripped 7 bases from V and 0 bases from J, with 12 bases between. The length of the CDR3 is 14 residues. Per the germline V gene, CDR1 is MNHNS and CDR2 is SASEGT.

V usage is TRBV4-2 and J usage is TRBJ2-3, with D maybe TRBD2 (6 bases). V was shortened by 0 bases and J by 5 bases, with 12 bases between the two germline ends. This CDR3 is built from 15 residues. Germline-derived CDR1 and CDR2 are LGHNA and YNFKEQ. CDR3 region: CASSQDGGPRDTQYF. In DNA, the CDR3 is TGTGCCAGCAGCCAAGACGGGGGACCGCGAGATACGCAGTATTTT.

The chain couples TRBV5-4 to TRBJ2-3; D unresolved. Germline V gene lookup returns CDR1 SGHNT and CDR2 YYREEE (reference sequence). The CDR3 contains 14 residues. V gave up 4 bases and J gave up 7 bases, with 16 bases separating them. CDR3 coding DNA: TGTGCCAGCAGCAGTGGGGTCAGTGGAAATACGCAGTATTTT. Protein: CASSSGVSGNTQYF.

The genes are TRBV4-3 and TRBJ1-6, with TRBD1 identical over 7 bases. Trimming at V came to 1 base and at J to 10 bases, leaving 4 bases not matched to a gene. The CDR3 covers 14 residues. Looked up from germline, CDR1 is LGHNA and CDR2 is YSLEER. The DNA for the CDR3 is TGCGCCAGCAGCCAAGGCAGGGGGAAATCACCCCTCCACTTT. Protein sequence: CASSQGRGKSPLHF.

V gene TRBV2 combines with J gene TRBJ1-2, with unresolved D. Germline CDR1 and CDR2: SNHLY and FYNNEI. This CDR3 region has 13 residues. Deletions cut 4 bases from V and 4 bases from J, with 10 bases between. This CDR3 reads CASSAAQAYGYTF. Written as DNA, the CDR3 is TGTGCCAGCAGTGCGGCACAAGCCTATGGCTACACCTTC.

In its sample, this clone was seen once. The CDR3 DNA sequence: TGCGCCAGCAGCCCCTATACTAGCGTGAGGGAGACCCAGTACTTC. Translation gives CASSPYTSVRETQYF. The genes are TRBV4-1 and TRBJ2-5, with 7 bases matching TRBD2. Trimming cost V 4 bases and J 5 bases; bases outside gene matches: 10. The CDR3 covers 15 residues. Per the germline V gene, CDR1 is MGHRA and CDR2 is YSYEKL.

The genes are TRBV28 and TRBJ2-7, with a weak D call TRBD1 (7 bases). Trimming left V 3 bases short and J 4 bases short, with 13 bases between. The germline V gene has CDR1 MDHEN and CDR2 SYDVKM. The CDR3 has 14 residues. The CDR3 coding sequence is TGTGCCAGCAGTTTTCCGCAGGGGGGATACGAGCAGTACTTC. Its protein product is CASSFPQGGYEQYF.

The chain employs TRBV29-1 and TRBJ2-6; unclear D gene. CDR1 and CDR2 from the germline V gene are SQVTM and ANQGSEA. The CDR3 length is 16 residues. The ends were cut back, 6 bases at V and 0 bases at J, with 15 bases in the middle. This CDR3 is CSVRPAGNSGANVLTF. The DNA for the CDR3 is TGCAGCGTGCGTCCGGCAGGAAACTCTGGGGCCAACGTCCTGACTTTC. The variable domain in full, with the rest retrieved from reference TRBV29-1 and TRBJ2-6, is SAVISQKPSRDICQRGTSLTIQCQVDSQVTMMFWYRQQPGQSLTLIATANQGSEATYESGFVIDKFPISRPNLTFSTLTVSNMSPEDSSIYLCSVRPAGNSGANVLTFGAGSRLTVL.

The V gene is TRBV7-2, the J gene TRBJ2-7; 9 nucleotides align to TRBD1. This CDR3 has 15 amino acids. J was trimmed by 2 bases and V by 5 bases; bases with no gene match: 7. Germline values: CDR1 SGHTA, CDR2 FQGNSA. The CDR3 bases are TGTGCCAGCAGCCCGACAGGGGGAGGCCCCTACGAGCAGTACTTC. This sequence encodes CASSPTGGGPYEQYF.

V and J are TRBV4-1 and TRBJ2-1; 13 nucleotides match TRBD2. The germline gives CDR1 MGHRA, CDR2 YSYEKL. The ends lost 3 bases at V and 9 bases at J; junction bases unmatched: 5. The length of the CDR3 is 15 residues. This CDR3 is CASSHGLAGDGEQFF. In DNA form, the CDR3 reads TGCGCCAGCAGCCACGGACTAGCGGGAGATGGTGAGCAGTTCTTC.

The rearrangement links TRBV19 to TRBJ1-5; D ambiguous. CDR3 length: 9 amino acids. Germline CDR1 and CDR2: LNHDA and SQIVND (reference sequence). The ends were cut back, 8 bases at V and 10 bases at J, with 6 bases in the middle. The CDR3 bases are TGTGCCAGTGGTCCCCCCCAGCATTTT. Amino acids: CASGPPQHF. Looking up the rest from reference TRBV19 and TRBJ1-5 gives the full variable domain: DGGITQSPKYLFRKEGQNVTLSCEQNLNHDAMYWYRQDPGQGLRLIYYSQIVNDFQKGDIAEGYSVSREKKESFPLTVTSAQKNPTAFYLCASGPPQHFGDGTRLSIL.

This clone was detected once. V and J are TRBV19 and TRBJ2-2; possibly TRBD2 for D (5 bases). Trimming left V 5 bases short and J 2 bases short, with 15 bases between. The CDR3 is 16 residues long. Germline-derived CDR1 and CDR2 are LNHDA and SQIVND (reference sequence). This chain's CDR3 is CASSPLGSGNTGELFF. CDR3 DNA sequence: TGTGCCAGTAGTCCCCTGGGGAGCGGCAACACCGGGGAGCTGTTTTTT.

The genes are TRBV28 and TRBJ2-7; no clear D gene. The CDR3 has 15 residues. Germline assignment: CDR1 MDHEN and CDR2 SYDVKM. Trimming took off 6 bases at V and 7 bases at J, with 22 bases between the two ends. The CDR3 sequence: CASSTWGSGVGEQYF. CDR3 sequence (DNA): TGTGCCAGCAGCACTTGGGGTAGTGGGGTGGGGGAGCAGTACTTC.

The rearrangement joins TRBV7-9 to TRBJ2-5; D unclear. The CDR3 loop spans 15 amino acids. Germline-derived CDR1 and CDR2 are SEHNR and FQNEAQ (reference sequence). V lost 5 bases and J lost 5, with 18 bases in between. The CDR3 DNA follows: TGTGCCAGCAGCCGACCGTTCCAAGGGCGGGAGACCCAGTACTTC. This codes for CASSRPFQGRETQYF. The variable domain in full, completed from reference TRBV7-9 and TRBJ2-5, reads DTGVSQNPRHKITKRGQNVTFRCDPISEHNRLYWYRQTLGQGPEFLTYFQNEAQLEKSRLLSDRFSAERPKGSFSTLEIQRTEQGDSAMYLCASSRPFQGRETQYFGPGTRLLVL.

This CDR3 reads CASSVTRRADTGELFF. CDR3 DNA: TGTGCCAGCAGTGTGACTAGAAGGGCGGACACCGGGGAGCTGTTTTTT. The rearrangement joins TRBV27 to TRBJ2-2, with D maybe TRBD2 (6 bases). From germline, CDR1 is MNHEY and CDR2 SMNVEV (reference sequence). The CDR3 totals 16 residues. Trimming stripped 5 bases from V and 3 bases from J, with 16 bases between.

There are a few counts of this clone. The chain links TRBV6-5 to TRBJ1-4, with D possibly TRBD1 on 5 matching bases. Germline V gives CDR1 MNHEY, CDR2 SVGAGI. CDR3 length equals 15 residues. V lost 4 bases and J lost 7, with 16 bases in between. The CDR3 reads CASSFSRWGFEKLFF. In nucleotides, the CDR3 is TGTGCCAGCAGTTTTTCACGCTGGGGGTTTGAAAAACTGTTTTTT.

The rearrangement links TRBV6-1 to TRBJ2-1; no reliable D call. CDR1 is MNHNS and CDR2 is SASEGT in the germline V gene. Trimming removed 6 bases at V and 7 bases at J, with 7 bases between. This CDR3 region has 11 residues. The CDR3 DNA sequence: TGTGCCAGCAGCAGAGCTAATGAGCAGTTCTTC. Residues: CASSRANEQFF.

J is TRBJ1-5 and V is TRBV5-1; D perhaps matches TRBD1 (5 bases). Germline-derived CDR1 and CDR2 are SGHRS and YFSETQ. With 0 bases removed from V and 5 bases from J, the gap between germline ends came to 6 bases. CDR3 length: 13 residues. CDR3 DNA: TGCGCCAGCAGCTTGGGCAGGGATCAGCCCCAGCATTTT. Protein: CASSLGRDQPQHF.